These T cell receptor beta chains were read from a single sample in a study of blood T cell repertoires in COVID-19. Using immunoSEQ multiplex PCR, the repertoire was profiled, and TCRdb retains in-frame clones only, with some absent. The sample has 180,000 or so clones; 65% to 85% are singletons. Sequenced input: PBMCs or T cells enriched from blood (not recorded which). These receptors were collected from a woman aged 50 to 60 in a cohort exposed to, infected with or recovered from COVID-19 (not recorded which). CDR3s include the opening cysteine and the closing phenylalanine or tryptophan. A D gene is named only where the DNA matches it firmly. Size is stated for part of the rows, as once, few or many counts, or as a class when the clone is expanded.

d_gene: -
v_gene: TRBV10-3
abundance: -
j_gene: TRBJ2-2
CDR3nt: TGTGCCATCAGTGAGGGGGGGTTGAATTGGGAGCTGTTTTTT
CDR3aa: CAISEGGLNWELFF

d_gene: -
v_gene: TRBV20-1
abundance: -
j_gene: TRBJ2-7
CDR3nt: TGCAGTGCTAGTAGGGCAACCTCCAGGGGAGAGCAGTACTTC
CDR3aa: CSASRATSRGEQYF

d_gene: TRBD1
v_gene: TRBV4-1
abundance: -
j_gene: TRBJ2-6
CDR3nt: TGCGCCAGCAGCCAACCGGGACAGCTACTATCTGGGGCCAACGTCCTGACTTTC
CDR3aa: CASSQPGQLLSGANVLTF

d_gene: -
v_gene: TRBV7-8
abundance: -
j_gene: TRBJ2-3
CDR3nt: TGTGCCAGCAGCTTAGAACTGACAGATACGCAGTATTTT
CDR3aa: CASSLELTDTQYF

d_gene: -
v_gene: TRBV15
abundance: once
j_gene: TRBJ1-1
CDR3nt: TGTGCCACCAGCCCCCGTAGGTTAGAGGGGAACACTGAAGCTTTCTTT
CDR3aa: CATSPRRLEGNTEAFF

d_gene: -
v_gene: TRBV11-2
abundance: -
j_gene: TRBJ2-1
CDR3nt: TGTGCCAGCAGCTTAGAGGCGACAGGATACAATGAGCAGTTCTTC
CDR3aa: CASSLEATGYNEQFF

d_gene: TRBD1
v_gene: TRBV28
abundance: -
j_gene: TRBJ1-6
CDR3nt: TGTGCCAGCGGACAGGGGGCGCGTTCACCCCTCCACTTT
CDR3aa: CASGQGARSPLHF

d_gene: -
v_gene: TRBV7-7
abundance: -
j_gene: TRBJ2-2
CDR3nt: TGTGCTAGCAGCTTAGGACGGTCGGGGAACACCGGGGAGCTGTTTTTT
CDR3aa: CASSLGRSGNTGELFF

d_gene: TRBD1
v_gene: TRBV6-5
abundance: -
j_gene: TRBJ1-2
CDR3nt: TGTGCCAGCAGTTACTCCAGACAGGGGGGTGGCTATGGCTACACCTTC
CDR3aa: CASSYSRQGGGYGYTF

d_gene: TRBD2
v_gene: TRBV7-8
abundance: -
j_gene: TRBJ2-1
CDR3nt: TGTGCCAGCAGCCCATGGACTAGCGGGAGGACAAGCCATGAGCAGTTCTTC
CDR3aa: CASSPWTSGRTSHEQFF

d_gene: TRBD1
v_gene: TRBV7-9
abundance: -
j_gene: TRBJ1-6
CDR3nt: TGTGCCAGCAGCGGGGACAGCTCCTATAATTCACCCCTCCACTTT
CDR3aa: CASSGDSSYNSPLHF

d_gene: -
v_gene: TRBV28
abundance: -
j_gene: TRBJ1-4
CDR3nt: TGTGCCAGCGGGACTGACAATGAAAAACTGTTTTTT
CDR3aa: CASGTDNEKLFF

d_gene: -
v_gene: TRBV28
abundance: -
j_gene: TRBJ1-6
CDR3nt: TGTGCCAGCAGATCGTCCTTGAGCTCCTATAATTCACCCCTCCACTTT
CDR3aa: CASRSSLSSYNSPLHF

d_gene: TRBD1
v_gene: TRBV24-1
abundance: -
j_gene: TRBJ2-5
CDR3nt: TGTGCCACCAGTGATAGGACAGGGGTGGAGACCCAGTACTTC
CDR3aa: CATSDRTGVETQYF

d_gene: TRBD1
v_gene: TRBV2
abundance: -
j_gene: TRBJ2-2
CDR3nt: TGTGCCAGCCCCGGGACAGGGAACACCGGGGAGCTGTTTTTT
CDR3aa: CASPGTGNTGELFF

d_gene: TRBD2
v_gene: TRBV9
abundance: -
j_gene: TRBJ2-7
CDR3nt: TGTGCCAGCAGCCCCTTGGGAGGGCCTCTGGGAGTCGAGCAGTACTTC
CDR3aa: CASSPLGGPLGVEQYF

d_gene: TRBD1
v_gene: TRBV28
abundance: once
j_gene: TRBJ1-2
CDR3nt: TGTGCCAGCAGTCCTCTCGGACAGGGGGCGACCTATGGCTACACCTTC
CDR3aa: CASSPLGQGATYGYTF

d_gene: -
v_gene: TRBV28
abundance: -
j_gene: TRBJ1-2
CDR3nt: TGTGCCAGCAGTTTACCTCCAAGAGCAGGCTACACCTTC
CDR3aa: CASSLPPRAGYTF

d_gene: TRBD1
v_gene: TRBV10-3
abundance: -
j_gene: TRBJ1-3
CDR3nt: TGTGCCATCAGACCGGGACAGGATGGAAACACCATATATTTT
CDR3aa: CAIRPGQDGNTIYF

d_gene: -
v_gene: TRBV4-3
abundance: once
j_gene: TRBJ2-1
CDR3nt: TGCGCCAGCAGCCAGGGCGGGAAGGGAAAAAATGAGCAGTTCTTC
CDR3aa: CASSQGGKGKNEQFF

d_gene: -
v_gene: TRBV7-9
abundance: -
j_gene: TRBJ2-5
CDR3nt: TGTGCCAGCAGCTTTATTGTTACGGGACTCAGCCCCGGGGAGACCCAGTACTTC
CDR3aa: CASSFIVTGLSPGETQYF

d_gene: -
v_gene: TRBV30
abundance: -
j_gene: TRBJ1-4
CDR3nt: TGTGCCTGGGACCCTATCCACGGGGAAAAACTGTTTTTT
CDR3aa: CAWDPIHGEKLFF

d_gene: -
v_gene: TRBV2
abundance: -
j_gene: TRBJ2-7
CDR3nt: TGTGCCAGCAGTGAAACAAGCTACGAGCAGTACTTC
CDR3aa: CASSETSYEQYF

d_gene: -
v_gene: TRBV5-1
abundance: -
j_gene: TRBJ1-4
CDR3nt: TGCGCCAGCAGCTTGGGCGGAGGAGTTGAAAAACTGTTTTTT
CDR3aa: CASSLGGGVEKLFF

d_gene: TRBD1
v_gene: TRBV29-1
abundance: -
j_gene: TRBJ2-1
CDR3nt: TGCAGCGGGGTGCGACAGGGGAACTACAATGAGCAGTTCTTC
CDR3aa: CSGVRQGNYNEQFF

d_gene: TRBD2
v_gene: TRBV4-2
abundance: -
j_gene: TRBJ2-1
CDR3nt: TGTGCCAGCAGCCAGGTAACTAGCGGTTACAATGAGCAGTTCTTC
CDR3aa: CASSQVTSGYNEQFF

d_gene: TRBD1
v_gene: TRBV5-1
abundance: -
j_gene: TRBJ1-4
CDR3nt: TGCGCCAGCAGCCCGAGGACAGGCTCCTATGAAAAACTGTTTTTT
CDR3aa: CASSPRTGSYEKLFF

d_gene: TRBD1
v_gene: TRBV7-3
abundance: -
j_gene: TRBJ2-1
CDR3nt: TGTGCCAGCAGCCCCGGCCGGGACAGGGTTCTCGATGAGCAGTTCTTC
CDR3aa: CASSPGRDRVLDEQFF

d_gene: -
v_gene: TRBV18
abundance: -
j_gene: TRBJ2-7
CDR3nt: TGTGCCAGCTCACCTAACACGTACGAGCAGTACTTC
CDR3aa: CASSPNTYEQYF

d_gene: -
v_gene: TRBV5-4
abundance: -
j_gene: TRBJ1-1
CDR3nt: TGTGCCAGCAGCTTGAACCCAATCGGAGGTTACACTGAAGCTTTCTTT
CDR3aa: CASSLNPIGGYTEAFF

d_gene: -
v_gene: TRBV21-1
abundance: -
j_gene: TRBJ2-1
CDR3nt: TGTGCCAGCAGCAAAGCCGATATCTCCAGGGGACTAGCGGGAGGGCCGTGCAATGAGCAGTTCTTC
CDR3aa: CASSKADISRGLAGGPCNEQFF

d_gene: -
v_gene: TRBV6-4
abundance: -
j_gene: TRBJ1-2
CDR3nt: TGTGCCAGCAGTGACCAAACAGGGTATGGCTACACCTTC
CDR3aa: CASSDQTGYGYTF

d_gene: -
v_gene: TRBV13
abundance: once
j_gene: TRBJ1-3
CDR3nt: TGTGCCAGCAGCCCCGGGATTCGCTCTGGAAACACCATATATTTT
CDR3aa: CASSPGIRSGNTIYF

d_gene: -
v_gene: TRBV7-9
abundance: -
j_gene: TRBJ1-2
CDR3nt: TGTGCCAGCAGCTTAGCGGGGGGGCGTGGCTACACCTTC
CDR3aa: CASSLAGGRGYTF

d_gene: -
v_gene: TRBV29-1
abundance: -
j_gene: TRBJ2-1
CDR3nt: TGCAGCGTTCAACAGGGTAGGAACTACAATGAGCAGTTCTTC
CDR3aa: CSVQQGRNYNEQFF

d_gene: -
v_gene: TRBV5-5
abundance: -
j_gene: TRBJ2-4
CDR3nt: TGTGCCAGCAGCTTGGAGCACCGGACAGAAAACATTCAGTACTTC
CDR3aa: CASSLEHRTENIQYF

d_gene: -
v_gene: TRBV19
abundance: -
j_gene: TRBJ1-6
CDR3nt: TGTGCCAGTAGTATCGGCAGGGGAAGTAGTAATTCACCCCTCCACTTT
CDR3aa: CASSIGRGSSNSPLHF

d_gene: -
v_gene: TRBV24-1
abundance: once
j_gene: TRBJ1-5
CDR3nt: TGTGCCACCAGTGACCCATCGATCGCGGAGGAGCCCCAGCATTTT
CDR3aa: CATSDPSIAEEPQHF

d_gene: -
v_gene: TRBV5-1
abundance: -
j_gene: TRBJ2-2
CDR3nt: TGCGCCAGCAGCCTGAGCACTAACGCGAACACCGGGGAGCTGTTTTTT
CDR3aa: CASSLSTNANTGELFF

d_gene: TRBD2
v_gene: TRBV4-1
abundance: -
j_gene: TRBJ2-1
CDR3nt: TGCGCCAGCAGCCAAGATCGGGAGCGGGAGGGCCGTAAGTACAATGAGCAGTTCTTC
CDR3aa: CASSQDREREGRKYNEQFF

d_gene: -
v_gene: TRBV11-3
abundance: -
j_gene: TRBJ2-2
CDR3nt: TGTGCCAGCAGCTTAATGTCGAGCGCGAACACCGGGGAGCTGTTTTTT
CDR3aa: CASSLMSSANTGELFF

d_gene: TRBD1
v_gene: TRBV28
abundance: -
j_gene: TRBJ1-2
CDR3nt: TGTGCCAGCAGTTTACCTCACCCGGACAGGGGGGGTGGCTACACCTTC
CDR3aa: CASSLPHPDRGGGYTF

d_gene: -
v_gene: TRBV12-3/TRBV12-4
abundance: -
j_gene: TRBJ2-2
CDR3nt: TGTGCCAGCAGTTTTACAGGGATCGGGGAGCTGTTTTTT
CDR3aa: CASSFTGIGELFF

d_gene: TRBD1
v_gene: TRBV27
abundance: few
j_gene: TRBJ1-1
CDR3nt: TGTGCCAGCAGTCCTTCCCTGACAGGGAAGACTGAAGCTTTCTTT
CDR3aa: CASSPSLTGKTEAFF

d_gene: TRBD2
v_gene: TRBV29-1
abundance: -
j_gene: TRBJ2-2
CDR3nt: TGCAGCGCAACAGTAGCGGGAGCTGGGGAGCTGTTTTTT
CDR3aa: CSATVAGAGELFF

d_gene: -
v_gene: TRBV6-1
abundance: -
j_gene: TRBJ1-5
CDR3nt: TGTGCCAGCAGTGAAGCCCTACAGGGCCAGCCCCAGCATTTT
CDR3aa: CASSEALQGQPQHF

d_gene: TRBD2
v_gene: TRBV6-8
abundance: -
j_gene: TRBJ2-1
CDR3nt: TGTGCCAGCCAGAGAGGACTAGCGGTACTTCTATCCTACAATGAGCAGTTCTTC
CDR3aa: CASQRGLAVLLSYNEQFF

d_gene: -
v_gene: TRBV5-1
abundance: -
j_gene: TRBJ2-1
CDR3nt: TGCGCCAGCAGCTTGGCCGCGGGAACCTACAATGAGCAGTTCTTC
CDR3aa: CASSLAAGTYNEQFF

d_gene: TRBD1
v_gene: TRBV9
abundance: -
j_gene: TRBJ1-2
CDR3nt: TGTGCCAGCAGCGCCCCCGGGACAGGGAATTCCTATGGCTACACCTTC
CDR3aa: CASSAPGTGNSYGYTF

d_gene: -
v_gene: TRBV20-1
abundance: -
j_gene: TRBJ1-1
CDR3nt: TGCAGTGCGGGATGGGGCGCTGAAGCTTTCTTT
CDR3aa: CSAGWGAEAFF